The source of this T cell receptor (beta chain) is a study of blood T cell repertoires in COVID-19. The method was immunoSEQ multiplex PCR; TCRdb's version includes in-frame clones alone and lacks a portion of them. Of about 280,000 clones listed, approximately 85% are singletons. Looked up from germline, CDR1 is MGHRA and CDR2 is YSYEKL. CDR3 length: 16 amino acids. V dropped 5 bases and J dropped 3 bases, with 19 bases sitting between them. The sequence derives from a man younger than 35 with active or convalescent COVID-19. Sequenced material: peripheral blood. The chain uses TRBV4-1 and TRBJ1-2; the D gene is possibly TRBD1 (5 bases). In nucleotides, the CDR3 is TGCGCCAGCAGCTACCCCCCCGCGGGAGGGGACTATGGCTACACCTTC. The encoded protein is CASSYPPAGGDYGYTF.